Each of the 24 T cell receptor beta chains below was sequenced from the same sample in a study of T cell repertoires in cytomegalovirus infection. Each CDR3 protein gets one entry after TCRdb re-called the reads with MiXCR. Among hundreds of thousands of distinct CDR3 sequences, approximately 24% were seen once, and the ten largest hold around 7.6%. Sequencing input: CD8+ T cells from PBMCs. Receptor source: a human donor in good health (CMV status not recorded). Some clones in this sample may be carry-over from other donors' samples.

For the CDR3, the DNA is TGCAGTGCTAGAGTAGCGGGGGGCCTCTATGAGCAGTTCTTC. Translation: CSARVAGGLYEQFF. The J gene is TRBJ2-1, the V gene TRBV20-1, with 10 bases that match TRBD2. The CDR3 covers 14 residues. V lost 1 base to trimming and J lost 8 bases; unmatched junction nucleotides: 5. Germline loops: CDR1 DFQATT, CDR2 SNEGSKA (reference sequence).

The chain carries TRBV10-3 and TRBJ1-1; 7 bases fit TRBD1. Trimming removed 2 bases from V and 0 bases from J; junction bases left unmatched: 6. The CDR3 spans 16 residues. The germline CDR1 and CDR2 sequences are ENHRY and SYGVKD. The CDR3 loop reads CAISESGQAMNTEAFF. The CDR3 DNA is TGTGCCATCAGTGAGAGCGGACAGGCGATGAACACTGAAGCTTTCTTT.

The V call is TRBV12-3 or TRBV12-4, the J call TRBJ2-1, with a possible D match to TRBD2 (5 bases). There are 14 residues in the CDR3. V gave up 6 bases and J gave up 4 bases, with 13 bases separating them. The CDR3 nucleotides are TGTGCCAGCAGCAACGGTGGGAGTTACAATGAGCAGTTCTTC. It encodes CASSNGGSYNEQFF.

This clonotype was observed many times. The J gene is TRBJ2-2, the V gene TRBV7-9, with 9 bases fitting TRBD1. V lost 5 bases and J lost 1; bases outside the gene matches: 2. The germline CDR1 and CDR2 sequences are SEHNR and FQNEAQ (reference sequence). The CDR3 is 15 residues long. Written as DNA, the CDR3 is TGTGCCAGCAGCCGACAGGGGGAGAACACCGGGGAGCTGTTTTTT. Its protein product is CASSRQGENTGELFF.

This clonotype has a handful of counts. The V and J genes are TRBV18 and TRBJ2-2, with D maybe TRBD1 (5 bases). The CDR3 contains 15 residues. The germline gives CDR1 KGHSH, CDR2 LQKENI. Trimming stripped 4 bases from V and 6 bases from J, with 15 bases between. DNA of the CDR3: TGTGCCAGCTCACGAGAGACAGAGACACCCGGGGAGCTGTTTTTT. Protein: CASSRETETPGELFF.

The chain joins TRBV20-1 to TRBJ2-1; a possible D gene is TRBD2 (5 bases). Looked up from germline, CDR1 is DFQATT and CDR2 is SNEGSKA (reference sequence). V was cut by 6 bases and J by 6 bases, with 15 bases left in between. The CDR3 extends over 13 amino acids. CDR3 amino acids: CSAESKDSNEQFF. Written as DNA, the CDR3 is TGCAGTGCGGAATCAAAGGACTCCAATGAGCAGTTCTTC.

This clonotype has just one count. The chain couples TRBV24-1 to TRBJ2-2, with D perhaps matching TRBD1 (6 bases). Trimming took 5 bases from V and 3 from J, leaving 18 bases between them. The CDR3 is 17 residues long. The germline V gene has CDR1 KGHDR and CDR2 SFDVKD. The CDR3, as DNA: TGTGCCACCAGTGGAAGGACGGCAAAGGGGGACACCGGGGAGCTGTTTTTT. This encodes CATSGRTAKGDTGELFF.

V usage is TRBV6-5 and J usage is TRBJ1-2; D unclear. Germline CDR1 MNHEY, CDR2 SVGAGI. The CDR3 extends over 13 amino acids. Trimming stripped 0 bases from V and 8 bases from J, with 10 bases between. DNA for the CDR3: TGTGCCAGCAGTTACTCGCAGGTTGGAGGCTACACCTTC. This encodes CASSYSQVGGYTF.

The gene calls are TRBV2 and TRBJ2-7; 8 bases fit TRBD1. The CDR3 is 14 residues long. Germline V gene sequence: CDR1 SNHLY, CDR2 FYNNEI. Germline trimming cut 6 bases from V and 3 bases from J; bases unmatched to any gene: 7. CDR3 sequence: CASRLQGGDYEQYF. CDR3 in DNA: TGTGCCAGCAGACTACAGGGGGGAGACTACGAGCAGTACTTC.

This clonotype was recorded many times. The chain links TRBV7-8 to TRBJ2-3, with 8 bases identical to TRBD2. Trimming at V came to 4 bases and at J to 2 bases, leaving 29 bases not matched to a gene. The CDR3 has 23 amino acids. Germline CDR1 reads SGHVS; CDR2 reads FQNEAQ. This chain's CDR3 is CASSYPSNYGGGILRHFTDTQYF. The DNA of the CDR3 is TGTGCCAGCAGCTATCCTTCCAACTATGGCGGGGGGATCCTAAGGCACTTCACAGATACGCAGTATTTT.

Points on this clonotype: This may stem from a read error, because a much larger clone lies one nucleotide away. The V call is TRBV7-4, the J call TRBJ2-1; 7 positions match TRBD2. In germline, CDR1 is SGHVT, CDR2 SQSDAQ. The CDR3 contains 15 residues. The CDR3 sequence is CANSFRGGAYNEQFF. For the CDR3, the DNA is TGTGCCAACAGCTTTAGGGGAGGGGCCTACAATGAGCAGTTCTTC.

This chain links TRBV14 with TRBJ1-2; 7 nucleotides line up with TRBD1. Germline-derived CDR1 and CDR2 are SGHDN and FVKESK. This CDR3 has 14 amino acids. V lost 0 bases to trimming and J lost 6 bases; unmatched junction nucleotides: 4. The CDR3 DNA is TGTGCCAGCAGCCAAGATTACAGGGGAGATGGCTACACCTTC. Its protein is CASSQDYRGDGYTF.

This clonotype has a handful of counts. V gene TRBV6-1 combines with J gene TRBJ2-3, with D uncertain. V was cut by 1 base and J by 1 base, with 9 bases left in between. Germline V gene sequence: CDR1 MNHNS, CDR2 SASEGT. The CDR3 spans 15 residues. CDR3 region: CASSEEVQGTDTQYF. The CDR3 DNA reads as TGTGCCAGCAGTGAAGAGGTTCAGGGCACAGATACGCAGTATTTT.

This clonotype occurred many times. J is TRBJ2-5 and V is TRBV6-4, with 9 bases matching TRBD1. Germline CDR1 is MRHNA and CDR2 is SNTAGT. V dropped 5 bases and J dropped 2; count of bases not matched to a gene: 6. CDR3 size: 15 residues. CDR3 in amino acids: CASSPTGGIQETQYF. The CDR3 DNA follows: TGTGCCAGCAGTCCGACAGGGGGAATTCAAGAGACCCAGTACTTC.

J is TRBJ1-2 and V is TRBV29-1, with D uncertain. V lost 3 bases, J lost 0 bases, and 8 bases lay in between. The length of the CDR3 is 13 residues. Germline values: CDR1 SQVTM, CDR2 ANQGSEA. CDR3 sequence (DNA): TGCAGCGTTGATGACGCCGCTAACTATGGCTACACCTTC. Its protein product is CSVDDAANYGYTF.

This clonotype occurred many times. This chain uses TRBV7-9 with TRBJ1-2; 12 positions agree with TRBD1. After removal of 4 bases from V and 4 bases from J, the junction contained 4 bases not matched to a gene. CDR1 SEHNR and CDR2 FQNEAQ come from the germline V gene (reference sequence). This CDR3 has 15 residues. The CDR3, as DNA: TGTGCCAGCAGCTCCGGGACAGGGGGCATCTATGGCTACACCTTC. Translating gives CASSSGTGGIYGYTF.

In the case of this clonotype: The junction departs from germline at one end; a sequencing error may be responsible. The chain recombines TRBV25-1 with TRBJ1-1, with a weak D call TRBD1 (5 bases). CDR1 and CDR2 (germline): MGHDK, SYGVNS. The CDR3 sequence is 11 residues long. CDR3: CVSTQGGEAFF. The CDR3, as DNA: TGTGTCAGCACCCAGGGAGGTGAAGCTTTCTTT.

This clonotype was picked up many times. The chain has TRBV10-3 and TRBJ2-1; maybe TRBD2 (5 bases). Germline CDR1 reads ENHRY; CDR2 reads SYGVKD. CDR3 size: 16 residues. Trimming took off 4 bases at V and 7 bases at J, with 20 bases between the two ends. The CDR3: CAISVAPGLAENEQFF. In DNA, the CDR3 is TGTGCCATCAGTGTAGCGCCGGGATTGGCAGAGAATGAGCAGTTCTTC.

This clonotype showed up just a few times. The chain recombines TRBV4-1 with TRBJ2-3, with 7 positions matching TRBD2. The junction had 5 bases not matched to a gene; V was cut back by 0 bases and J by 2 bases. This CDR3 is 16 amino acids long. CDR1 is MGHRA and CDR2 is YSYEKL in the germline V gene. CDR3 region: CASSQDWLAVTDTQYF. CDR3 nucleotides: TGCGCCAGCAGCCAAGATTGGCTAGCGGTCACAGATACGCAGTATTTT.

This clonotype was detected a few times. The chain carries TRBV28 and TRBJ2-1; 11 positions match TRBD2. The germline CDR1 and CDR2 sequences are MDHEN and SYDVKM. V shed 3 bases and J 9 bases; nucleotides not matched to a gene: 7. The CDR3 consists of 15 residues. CDR3 sequence (DNA): TGTGCCAGCAGTTTGTCTAGCGGGGGGATCGGTGAGCAGTTCTTC. Translated: CASSLSSGGIGEQFF. The full variable domain, its missing parts supplied by reference TRBV28 and TRBJ2-1, is DVKVTQSSRYLVKRTGEKVFLECVQDMDHENMFWYRQDPGLGLRLIYFSYDVKMKEKGDIPEGYSVSREKKERFSLILESASTNQTSMYLCASSLSSGGIGEQFFGPGTRLTVL.

The chain uses TRBV28 and TRBJ1-5; 7 positions match TRBD1. CDR1 is MDHEN and CDR2 is SYDVKM in the germline V gene. The CDR3 has 14 amino acids. The V segment lost 5 bases and the J segment 7 bases; nucleotides outside the gene matches: 8. The CDR3 nucleotides read TGTGCCAGCAGTCTACTGACAGGGAGGCAGCCCCAGCATTTT. Translation gives CASSLLTGRQPQHF.

This clonotype was picked up many times. The chain is built from TRBV2 and TRBJ2-5; D is possibly TRBD2 (5 bases). CDR3 size: 12 residues. V was shortened by 4 bases and J by 9 bases, with 12 bases between the two germline ends. Germline assignment: CDR1 SNHLY and CDR2 FYNNEI. CDR3: CASSVPPRAQYF. The CDR3, as DNA: TGTGCCAGCAGTGTGCCTCCGAGGGCCCAGTACTTC.

This rearrangement joins TRBV29-1 to TRBJ1-1; D uncertain. Trimming stripped 6 bases from V and 6 bases from J, with 14 bases between. CDR1 and CDR2 from the germline V gene are SQVTM and ANQGSEA. The CDR3 is 12 residues long. This chain's CDR3 is CSVVFEGAEAFF. The CDR3 DNA sequence: TGCAGCGTAGTATTCGAGGGCGCTGAAGCTTTCTTT.

This clonotype has ten or more counts. The rearrangement joins TRBV19 to TRBJ2-1, with TRBD1 matching 7 bases. The CDR3 covers 16 residues. Trimming removed 3 bases from V and 0 bases from J; junction bases left unmatched: 5. Germline V lookup: CDR1 LNHDA, CDR2 SQIVND (reference sequence). CDR3 sequence reads: CASSISAGGSYNEQFF. CDR3 in DNA: TGTGCCAGTAGTATTTCTGCAGGGGGCTCCTACAATGAGCAGTTCTTC. Looking up the rest from reference TRBV19 and TRBJ2-1 gives the full variable domain: DGGITQSPKYLFRKEGQNVTLSCEQNLNHDAMYWYRQDPGQGLRLIYYSQIVNDFQKGDIAEGYSVSREKKESFPLTVTSAQKNPTAFYLCASSISAGGSYNEQFFGPGTRLTVL.